A selection of T cell receptor beta chains follows, all from one sample in a study of OX40 agonist ivuxolimab in advanced cancers. TCRdb keeps only in-frame clones here, not all; method: immunoSEQ multiplex PCR. Of about 37,000 clones in the sample, around 80% were seen once. Sample: CD4+ or CD8+ T cells sorted from blood, taken in a trial of the OX40 agonist ivuxolimab. Every receptor here comes from an adult with an advanced solid tumor such as melanoma, head and neck, liver or kidney cancer. Both conserved end residues are part of each CDR3. The D gene is left open where the match is weak. Only some rows state a clone size, as once, few, many or a class for expanded clones.

j_call | v_call | clone_size | d_call | cdr3_nt | cdr3_aa
TRBJ1-6 | TRBV27 | few | TRBD1 | TGTGCCAGCAGTCCGGGACAGGGGCTGTGGCCCCTCCACTTT | CASSPGQGLWPLHF
TRBJ2-1 | TRBV27 | NA | NA | TGTGCCAGCAGCGACGGACATGAGCAGTTCTTC | CASSDGHEQFF
TRBJ1-5 | TRBV16 | NA | NA | TGTGCCAGCAGCCAAACAGGGAATCAGCCCCAGCATTTT | CASSQTGNQPQHF
TRBJ1-4 | TRBV7-2 | NA | TRBD1 | TGTGCCAGCAGCTTCGGTCCCGGGACAGGGGGACTGTTTTTT | CASSFGPGTGGLFF
TRBJ1-5 | TRBV18 | NA | NA | TGTGCCAGCTCACCGGAGGGATGGACCCTAGTGAGCAATCAGCCCCAGCATTTT | CASSPEGWTLVSNQPQHF
TRBJ2-7 | TRBV28 | NA | TRBD1 | TGTGCCAGCACCGCGTCCCCGGGACAGGGGACCTACGAGCAGTACTTC | CASTASPGQGTYEQYF
TRBJ2-7 | TRBV7-3 | NA | TRBD1 | TGTGCCAGCAGCTACGGGACAGGGCCTTTCTACGAGCAGTACTTC | CASSYGTGPFYEQYF
TRBJ1-6 | TRBV4-2 | NA | TRBD1 | TGTGCCAGCAGCCAAGCTGGGGGCAGGGGGTCCTCCTATAATTCACCCCTCCACTTT | CASSQAGGRGSSYNSPLHF
TRBJ2-7 | TRBV5-3 | NA | TRBD1 | TGTGCCAGAAGCAGGGGACAGGGAGCCTACGAGCAGTACTTC | CARSRGQGAYEQYF
TRBJ1-2 | TRBV6-6 | NA | NA | TGTGCCAGCAGTACAGGGTTAGGCTACACCTTC | CASSTGLGYTF
TRBJ2-1 | TRBV25-1 | NA | NA | TGTGCCAGCAGCCATACCCGGGGACGCAATGAGCAGTTCTTC | CASSHTRGRNEQFF
TRBJ2-7 | TRBV7-2 | NA | NA | TGTGCCAGCAGCTCCACACGGACAATCTACGAGCAGTACTTC | CASSSTRTIYEQYF
TRBJ2-3 | TRBV2 | NA | NA | TGTGCCAGCAGTGAGGCGGAAGGGGGACCCATCGATACGCAGTATTTT | CASSEAEGGPIDTQYF
TRBJ1-1 | TRBV9 | NA | TRBD1 | TGTGCCAGCAGCACAGGGACAGGGGGTTATACTGAAGCTTTCTTT | CASSTGTGGYTEAFF
TRBJ1-3 | TRBV7-9 | NA | TRBD1 | TGTGCCAGCAGCTCCCCCTCCGGGACAGGAGTGGTTGCAAATACCATATATTTT | CASSSPSGTGVVANTIYF
TRBJ1-6 | TRBV5-4 | NA | NA | TGTGCCAGCAGCTTGGGACCGTTCTCCCGGACGGGTAATTCACCCCTCCACTTT | CASSLGPFSRTGNSPLHF
TRBJ2-5 | TRBV30 | NA | NA | TGTGCCTGGAGTGTCCCCCGTTTTCCCAGCGCAACCTTACAAGAGACCCAGTACTTC | CAWSVPRFPSATLQETQYF
TRBJ1-2 | TRBV6-5 | NA | TRBD1 | TGTGCCAGCAGCCCTACAGGGGTCCTTGGCTACACCTTC | CASSPTGVLGYTF
TRBJ2-4 | TRBV2 | NA | NA | TGTGCCACCCTCCGTGGGCAGACATCAAACATTCAGTACTTC | CATLRGQTSNIQYF
TRBJ2-7 | TRBV7-6 | NA | TRBD2 | TGTGCCAGCAGCTTAGGCGGGGGGGGCTACTACGAGCAGTACTTC | CASSLGGGGYYEQYF
TRBJ2-1 | TRBV19 | NA | NA | TGTGCCAGTAGTATAGGGACAGTTGTAAGTGAGCAGTTCTTC | CASSIGTVVSEQFF
TRBJ2-1 | TRBV13 | NA | NA | TGTGCCAGCAGCCTAGGGACGGCTAATGAGCAGTTCTTC | CASSLGTANEQFF
TRBJ2-1 | TRBV5-1 | NA | NA | TGCGCCAGCACCAGGACTGACGGCTTAGGGGGTACCAATGAGCAGTTCTTC | CASTRTDGLGGTNEQFF
TRBJ2-6 | TRBV7-9 | NA | NA | TGTGCCAGCGGAGGGATCAACGTCCTGACTTTC | CASGGINVLTF
TRBJ2-2 | TRBV9 | NA | NA | TGTGCCAGCAGCGGTAGGGCGGGGGGACAGGGCGACACCGGGGAGCTGTTTTTT | CASSGRAGGQGDTGELFF
TRBJ2-6 | TRBV15 | NA | TRBD1 | TGTGCCACCAGATGGGACAGGGGTAGCACTGGGGCCAACGTCCTGACTTTC | CATRWDRGSTGANVLTF
TRBJ2-2 | TRBV10-3 | few | TRBD2 | TGTGCCATCAGTAGCGGGATTCACACCGGGGAGCTGTTTTTT | CAISSGIHTGELFF
TRBJ1-4 | TRBV7-9 | NA | TRBD1 | TGTGCCAGCAGCTCGGAGCGGGACAGGGCTGAAAAACTGTTTTTT | CASSSERDRAEKLFF
TRBJ2-3 | TRBV12-2 | NA | NA | TGTGCCAGCAGCCGGGGACTCTTTACAGATACGCAGTATTTT | CASSRGLFTDTQYF
TRBJ2-7 | TRBV29-1 | NA | NA | TGCAGCGTTGAAATTGAGGTTCCCTACGAGCAGTACTTC | CSVEIEVPYEQYF
TRBJ2-2 | TRBV5-6 | NA | NA | TGTGCCAGCAGCTTGTTGACAGGGAACACCGGGGAGCTGTTTTTT | CASSLLTGNTGELFF
TRBJ2-5 | TRBV9 | NA | TRBD1 | TGTGCCAGCAGCCGTGGGACAGTTGAGTACCAAGAGACCCAGTACTTC | CASSRGTVEYQETQYF
TRBJ2-2 | TRBV14 | few | TRBD2 | TGTGCCAGCAGCCAAGATTGGACTAGCGGAAACACCGGGGAGCTGTTTTTT | CASSQDWTSGNTGELFF
TRBJ2-7 | TRBV27 | NA | NA | TGTGCCAGCAGTTGGACAGTGGACTACGAGCAGTACTTC | CASSWTVDYEQYF
TRBJ2-7 | TRBV7-8 | medium-sized | NA | TGTGCCAGCAGCTTTGTCGACTACGAGCAGTACTTC | CASSFVDYEQYF
TRBJ2-7 | TRBV4-3 | NA | NA | TGCGCCAGCAGCCAAGATCTAAGGGGGGGGGCGGACGAGCAGTACTTC | CASSQDLRGGADEQYF
TRBJ1-5 | TRBV5-4 | once | TRBD1 | TGTGCCAGCAGCCTAACAGGGGGCCAGCCCCAGCATTTT | CASSLTGGQPQHF
TRBJ1-1 | TRBV18 | once | NA | TGTGCCAGCTCAATAAACCGGGACACTGAAGCTTTCTTT | CASSINRDTEAFF
TRBJ2-7 | TRBV5-4 | NA | NA | TGTGCCAGCAGAAAAGACAGAACCTCCTACGAGCAGTACTTC | CASRKDRTSYEQYF
TRBJ1-1 | TRBV7-2 | NA | NA | TGTGCCAGCAGCTTATCGGACACTGAAGCCTTCTTT | CASSLSDTEAFF
TRBJ2-6 | TRBV11-2 | NA | NA | TGTGCCAGCAGCTTACTGTATAACTCAGTTTCGGGGGCCAACGTCCTGACTTTC | CASSLLYNSVSGANVLTF
TRBJ2-2 | TRBV7-2 | NA | NA | TGTGCCAGCAGCTCCTATGTCCGGGAACCCGGGGAGCTGTTTTTT | CASSSYVREPGELFF